The 11 T cell receptor beta chains given below trace back to one sample, sequenced in a study of shared clonotypes between healthy human individuals. Data came from immunoSEQ multiplex PCR; TCRdb stores just in-frame clones and leaves some out. The table has 2 million to 2.5 million clones, approximately 90% seen once; the top ten hold 0.37%. Sequencing input: naive CD4+ T cells from PBMCs. The subset: CD45RA+ positively selected. Every receptor here comes from a man younger than 30 in good health. Some clones in this sample may be carry-over from other donors' samples.

In DNA, the CDR3 is TGTGCCAGCAGCTTCGGGACAGGGGGCAAGAACACTGAAGCTTTCTTT. This encodes CASSFGTGGKNTEAFF. The chain is built from TRBV7-3 and TRBJ1-1; 12 bases match TRBD1. CDR3 length: 16 residues. Germline loops: CDR1 SGHTA, CDR2 FQGTGA. With 3 bases clipped from V and 1 base from J, the junction kept 3 bases outside the gene matches.

The chain couples TRBV5-1 to TRBJ2-3, with TRBD2 matching 7 bases. The CDR3 sequence is 15 residues long. After removal of 0 bases from V and 5 bases from J, the junction contained 6 bases not matched to a gene. Per germline, CDR1 SGHRS and CDR2 YFSETQ. CDR3 residues: CASSLGGSQGDTQYF. As DNA, the CDR3 is TGCGCCAGCAGCTTGGGCGGGAGTCAGGGAGATACGCAGTATTTT.

This chain links TRBV7-2 with TRBJ2-3, with a tentative D call TRBD2 (6 bases). The germline V gene encodes CDR1 SGHTA and CDR2 FQGNSA. The CDR3 contains 16 residues. Trimming removed 1 base at V and 5 bases at J, with 16 bases between. CDR3 loop: CASSLGPGGAGDTQYF. DNA of the CDR3: TGTGCCAGCAGCTTAGGCCCCGGGGGAGCAGGAGATACGCAGTATTTT.

The rearrangement links TRBV7-9 to TRBJ2-2, with D possibly being TRBD1 (5 bases). The CDR3 is made up of 13 amino acids. Germline V gene lookup returns CDR1 SEHNR and CDR2 FQNEAQ (reference sequence). V lost 5 bases and J lost 5, with 9 bases in between. In DNA form, the CDR3 reads TGTGCCAGCAGCAAACAGGTTACCGGGGAGCTGTTTTTT. Translated: CASSKQVTGELFF.

V and J are TRBV25-1 and TRBJ2-3; 8 bases line up with TRBD2. The CDR3 is made up of 17 amino acids. V shed 2 bases and J 3 bases; nucleotides not matched to a gene: 10. CDR1 is MGHDK and CDR2 is SYGVNS in the germline V gene. CDR3 nucleotides: TGTGCCAGCAGTGAACATACCGGGACTAGTAGGACAGATACGCAGTATTTT. Translating it yields CASSEHTGTSRTDTQYF.

The rearrangement uses TRBV19 and TRBJ2-3; D gene uncertain. Per the germline V gene, CDR1 is LNHDA and CDR2 is SQIVND (reference sequence). This CDR3 is built from 15 residues. Trimming took 4 bases from V and 0 from J, leaving 11 bases between them. CDR3 nucleotides: TGTGCCAGTAGTACCGACGATGCTAGCACAGATACGCAGTATTTT. Encoded protein: CASSTDDASTDTQYF.

This clone was observed once. The rearrangement links TRBV28 to TRBJ2-2, with TRBD1 identical over 9 bases. V dropped 6 bases and J dropped 2; count of bases not matched to a gene: 10. CDR3 length: 17 amino acids. Germline V gene data show CDR1 as MDHEN and CDR2 as SYDVKM. CDR3 sequence: CASSQQGAPLNTGELFF. The CDR3 bases are TGTGCCAGCAGCCAACAGGGGGCCCCACTAAACACCGGGGAGCTGTTTTTT.

The chain uses TRBV5-1 and TRBJ2-1; 9 nucleotides agree with TRBD1. The CDR3 runs to 15 residues. In germline, CDR1 is SGHRS, CDR2 YFSETQ. V trimming: 1 base; J trimming: 6 bases; junction bases outside the gene matches: 5. The DNA for the CDR3 is TGCGCCAGCAGCTTGCCAGGGACAGGGACCAATGAGCAGTTCTTC. Translating it yields CASSLPGTGTNEQFF. The full variable domain, in which reference TRBV5-1 and TRBJ2-1 provide the parts outside the CDR3, is KAGVTQTPRYLIKTRGQQVTLSCSPISGHRSVSWYQQTPGQGLQFLFEYFSETQRNKGNFPGRFSGRQFSNSRSEMNVSTLELGDSALYLCASSLPGTGTNEQFFGPGTRLTVL.

The rearrangement links TRBV9 to TRBJ2-3, with D perhaps given as TRBD1 or TRBD2 (5 bases each). This CDR3 has 14 amino acids. The V end was cut by 3 bases, the J end by 6 bases, with 14 bases between. Germline V gives CDR1 SGDLS, CDR2 YYNGEE. CDR3 amino acids: CASSEGRPLDTQYF. CDR3 coding DNA: TGTGCCAGCAGCGAGGGACGCCCTCTGGATACGCAGTATTTT. Drawing the rest from reference TRBV9 and TRBJ2-3, the complete variable domain is DSGVTQTPKHLITATGQRVTLRCSPRSGDLSVYWYQQSLDQGLQFLIQYYNGEERAKGNILERFSAQQFPDLHSELNLSSLELGDSALYFCASSEGRPLDTQYFGPGTRLTVL.

The chain recombines TRBV9 with TRBJ2-3, with 11 bases that match TRBD2. CDR3 length: 17 amino acids. The germline V gene has CDR1 SGDLS and CDR2 YYNGEE. J lost 0 bases, V lost 1 base, and 4 bases had no gene match. CDR3 coding DNA: TGTGCCAGCAGCGTACTACGGACTAGCGGGAGCACAGATACGCAGTATTTT. It specifies CASSVLRTSGSTDTQYF.

For this clone: Additional DNA sequences in this sample encode the identical CDR3. The chain recombines TRBV25-1 with TRBJ1-5; D gene unclear. CDR3 size: 13 residues. Trimming took off 4 bases at V and 6 bases at J, with 10 bases between the two ends. The V gene's germline CDR1 is MGHDK and CDR2 SYGVNS. CDR3 sequence: CASSATGGQPQHF. The CDR3 nucleotides read TGTGCCAGCAGTGCGACCGGAGGTCAGCCCCAGCATTTT.